This TCR beta chain was profiled in a study of T cells in tumors after PD-1 blockade. Study details: During anti-PD-1 treatment, some patients continued daily vismodegib 150 mg.

Tumor or blood genomic DNA was sequenced, with inputs of about 616 ng to 6,500 ng. The repertoire was sequenced with immunoSEQ multiplex PCR; TCRdb's copy has only in-frame clones and lacks some. The sample consists of 61,000 or so clones, around 77% of them appearing once. Germline-derived CDR1 and CDR2 are GTSNPN and SVGIG (reference sequence). CDR3 size: 14 residues. Trimming shortened V by 0 bases and J by 10 bases, and 15 bases separated the two germline ends. The input for sequencing was PBMCs, taken before anti-PD-1 treatment. This chain uses TRBV30 with TRBJ1-4; D might be TRBD1 (5 bases). The sequence was obtained from a human donor with basal cell carcinoma. The CDR3 reads CAWSVGGGAGKLFF. CDR3 DNA: TGTGCCTGGAGTGTTGGTGGTGGGGCTGGAAAACTGTTTTTT.